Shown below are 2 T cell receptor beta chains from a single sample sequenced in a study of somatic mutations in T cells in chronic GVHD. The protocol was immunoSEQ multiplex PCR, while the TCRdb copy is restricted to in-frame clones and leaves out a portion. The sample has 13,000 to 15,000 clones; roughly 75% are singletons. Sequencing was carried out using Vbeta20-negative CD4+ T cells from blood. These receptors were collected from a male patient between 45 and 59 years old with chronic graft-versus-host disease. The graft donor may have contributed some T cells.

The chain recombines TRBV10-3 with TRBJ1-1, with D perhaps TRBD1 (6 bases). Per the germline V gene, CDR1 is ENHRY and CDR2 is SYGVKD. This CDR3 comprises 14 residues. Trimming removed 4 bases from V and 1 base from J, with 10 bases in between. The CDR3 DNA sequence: TGTGCCATCAGTGCTGTGACAGGGAACACTGAAGCTTTCTTT. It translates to CAISAVTGNTEAFF.

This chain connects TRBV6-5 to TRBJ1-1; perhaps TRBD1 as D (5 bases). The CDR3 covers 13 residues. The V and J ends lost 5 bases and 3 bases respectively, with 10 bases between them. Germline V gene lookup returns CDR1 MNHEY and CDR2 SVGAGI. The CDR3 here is CASSLDSDTEAFF. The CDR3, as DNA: TGTGCCAGCAGTCTAGACAGTGACACTGAAGCTTTCTTT.